This T cell receptor (beta chain) was identified in a study of human T cells and chemical hapten exposure. For the study at large: Application of 0.01% DPC to the upper back was done by patch test, with a reading at 6 days.

This clonotype was seen only a few times. Its antigen is still unknown. CDR3 length: 16 residues. V lost 3 bases and J lost 6; bases outside the gene matches: 10. Germline lookup yields CDR1 KGHDR and CDR2 SFDVKD. Time point defined: pre-sensitization, week 0. The treatment denotes: therapeutic diphenylcyclopropenone sensitization with weekly scalp DPC. It was from unfractionated whole blood that total RNA was extracted. In TCRdb, the RACE reads were re-called with MiXCR into one record per CDR3 protein. The sample holds approximately 180,000 distinct CDR3 sequences, under 35% seen once. Study conclusions and caveats: Once DPC sensitization occurred, TCRs above 1 in 1000 frequency showed no change.

Sequences were derived from whole blood, sampled in connection with sensitization to the hapten diphenylcyclopropenone (DPC). The receptor was derived from a woman under 40 with alopecia areata. Some clones in this sample may be carry-over from other donors' samples. The chain combines TRBV24-1 with TRBJ2-1; 7 bases agree with TRBD2. For the CDR3, the DNA is TGTGCCACCAGTGATCCGACTAGCACTCCTTTCAATGAGCAGTTCTTC. This translates into CATSDPTSTPFNEQFF.